These 8 T cell receptor beta chains came from one sample sequenced in a study of blood T cell repertoires in COVID-19. Produced via immunoSEQ multiplex PCR; TCRdb's table is partial and in-frame only. Of approximately 25,000 clones detected, around 74% appear once; the ten largest clones hold over 6%. The material sequenced was peripheral blood. The source of these receptors is a man aged 45 to 65 with COVID-19, enrolled during active disease.

The table lists this clone with a count of one. The rearrangement links TRBV6-6 to TRBJ1-1, with TRBD1 identical over 10 bases. V shed 5 bases and J 1 base; nucleotides not matched to a gene: 10. This CDR3 has 17 amino acids. Germline V gene data show CDR1 as MNHNY and CDR2 as SVGAGI (reference sequence). The CDR3 nucleotides are TGTGCCAGCAGTCCAACGACAGGGGGCTCGTGGAACACTGAAGCTTTCTTT. This codes for CASSPTTGGSWNTEAFF.

This chain connects TRBV6-4 to TRBJ1-2; weak D call: TRBD1 (6 bases). Trimming removed 3 bases at V and 8 bases at J, with 16 bases between. CDR3 length: 14 residues. CDR1 and CDR2 (germline): MRHNA, SNTAGT. The CDR3 sequence: CASSEGTGSFGYTF. The CDR3 region has the DNA TGTGCCAGCAGTGAGGGAACAGGGAGTTTCGGCTACACCTTC.

The J gene is TRBJ1-2, the V gene TRBV23-1; 8 nucleotides agree with TRBD1. TRBV23-1 is recorded as an ORF, its role being uncertain. J lost 14 bases, V lost 5 bases, and 7 bases had no gene match. This CDR3 is 11 amino acids long. The CDR3 coding sequence is TGCGCCAGCAGTTGCAGGGGGCTGGGGACCTTC. This codes for CASSCRGLGTF.

The chain joins TRBV19 to TRBJ2-7; 11 nucleotides agree with TRBD1. Germline CDR1 and CDR2: LNHDA and SQIVND (reference sequence). The CDR3 spans 14 residues. V was clipped by 7 bases and J by 3 bases; unmatched bases: 5. The CDR3 bases are TGTGCCAGTACCTCGGGACAGGGGGACTACGAGCAGTACTTC. It codes for CASTSGQGDYEQYF.

V gene TRBV19 combines with J gene TRBJ2-5; 13 nucleotides match TRBD2. The CDR3 has 19 residues. Germline lookup yields CDR1 LNHDA and CDR2 SQIVND (reference sequence). The V gene end was trimmed by 0 bases and the J gene end by 0 bases; junction bases not matched to a gene: 7. The CDR3 region is CASSIDPTSGGLNQETQYF. The CDR3 bases are TGTGCCAGTAGTATAGACCCGACTAGCGGGGGGCTGAACCAAGAGACCCAGTACTTC.

This clone was picked up a small number of times. The chain employs TRBV9 and TRBJ1-2; the D is unclear. The CDR3 runs 14 residues. The V and J ends lost 0 bases and 8 bases respectively, with 14 bases between them. CDR1 and CDR2 (germline): SGDLS, YYNGEE. The CDR3 nucleotides are TGTGCCAGCAGCGTAGACCCGGGTTCATGGGGCTACACCTTC. This sequence encodes CASSVDPGSWGYTF.

V usage is TRBV6-6 and J usage is TRBJ2-5, with 12 bases identical to TRBD1. The CDR3 contains 15 residues. With V trimmed by 6 bases and J by 2 bases, 4 bases remained unmatched. Germline V lookup: CDR1 MNHNY, CDR2 SVGAGI (reference sequence). The CDR3 DNA sequence: TGTGCCAGCAGGCGGGACAGGGGGCGTCAAGAGACCCAGTACTTC. Protein: CASRRDRGRQETQYF.

The chain carries TRBV13 and TRBJ2-1; 8 positions agree with TRBD2. In germline, CDR1 is PRHDT, CDR2 FYEKMQ (reference sequence). The CDR3 contains 16 residues. The trim removed 2 bases at V and 4 bases at J, leaving 7 bases unmatched. The CDR3, as DNA: TGTGCCAGCAGCTTACTAAAGCGGGAGAAATACAATGAGCAGTTCTTC. This encodes CASSLLKREKYNEQFF.